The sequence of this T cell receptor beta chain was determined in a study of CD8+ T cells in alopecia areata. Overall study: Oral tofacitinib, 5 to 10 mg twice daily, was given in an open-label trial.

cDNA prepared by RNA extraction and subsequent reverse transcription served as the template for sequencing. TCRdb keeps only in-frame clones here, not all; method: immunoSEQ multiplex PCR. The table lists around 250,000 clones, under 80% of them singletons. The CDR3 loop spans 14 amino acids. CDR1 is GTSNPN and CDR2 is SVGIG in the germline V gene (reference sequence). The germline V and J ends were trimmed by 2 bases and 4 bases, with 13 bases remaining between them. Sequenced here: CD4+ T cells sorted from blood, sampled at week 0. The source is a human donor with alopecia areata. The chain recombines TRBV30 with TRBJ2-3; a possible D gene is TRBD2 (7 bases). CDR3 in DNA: TGTGCCTGGAGTTTGGCGGGGGCCGCAGATACGCAGTATTTT. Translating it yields CAWSLAGAADTQYF.